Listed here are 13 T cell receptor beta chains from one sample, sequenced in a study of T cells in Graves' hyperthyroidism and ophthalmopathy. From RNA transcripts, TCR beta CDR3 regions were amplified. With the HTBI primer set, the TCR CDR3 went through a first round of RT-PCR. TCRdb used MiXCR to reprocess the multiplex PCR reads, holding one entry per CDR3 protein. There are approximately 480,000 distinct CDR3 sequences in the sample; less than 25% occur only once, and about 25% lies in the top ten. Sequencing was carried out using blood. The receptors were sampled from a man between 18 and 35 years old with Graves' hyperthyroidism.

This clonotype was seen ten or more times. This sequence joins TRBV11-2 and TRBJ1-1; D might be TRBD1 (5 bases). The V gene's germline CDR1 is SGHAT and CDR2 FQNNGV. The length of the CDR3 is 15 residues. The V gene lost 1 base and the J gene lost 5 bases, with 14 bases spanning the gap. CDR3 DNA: TGTGCCAGCAGCTTAGGCAATCAGGGTCGTACTGAAGCTTTCTTT. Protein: CASSLGNQGRTEAFF.

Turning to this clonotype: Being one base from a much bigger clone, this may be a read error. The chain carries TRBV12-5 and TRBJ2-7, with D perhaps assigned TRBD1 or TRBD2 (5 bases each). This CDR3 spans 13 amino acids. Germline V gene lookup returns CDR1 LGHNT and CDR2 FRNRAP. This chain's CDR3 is CAISGTESYEQCF. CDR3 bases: TGTGCTATATCGGGGACCGAGTCCTACGAGCAGTGCTTC.

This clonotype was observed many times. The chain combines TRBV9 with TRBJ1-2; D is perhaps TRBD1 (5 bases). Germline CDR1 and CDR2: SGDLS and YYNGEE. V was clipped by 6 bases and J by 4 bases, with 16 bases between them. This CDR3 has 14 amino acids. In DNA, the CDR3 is TGTGCCAGCACCCCGGAACAGGAGGGCTATGGCTACACCTTC. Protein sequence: CASTPEQEGYGYTF.

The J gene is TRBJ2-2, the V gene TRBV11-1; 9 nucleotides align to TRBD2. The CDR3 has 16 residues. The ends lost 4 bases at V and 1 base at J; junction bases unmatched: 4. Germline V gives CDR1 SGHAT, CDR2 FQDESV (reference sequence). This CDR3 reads CASSSTSGQNTGELFF. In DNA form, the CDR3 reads TGTGCCAGCAGCTCAACTAGCGGGCAGAACACCGGGGAGCTGTTTTTT.

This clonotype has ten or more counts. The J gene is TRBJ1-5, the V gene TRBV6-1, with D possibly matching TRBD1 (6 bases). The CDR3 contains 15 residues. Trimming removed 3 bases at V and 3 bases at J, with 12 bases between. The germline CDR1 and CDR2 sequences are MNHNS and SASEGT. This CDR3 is CASSEVTGSNQPQHF. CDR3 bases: TGTGCCAGCAGTGAGGTAACAGGGTCCAATCAGCCCCAGCATTTT.

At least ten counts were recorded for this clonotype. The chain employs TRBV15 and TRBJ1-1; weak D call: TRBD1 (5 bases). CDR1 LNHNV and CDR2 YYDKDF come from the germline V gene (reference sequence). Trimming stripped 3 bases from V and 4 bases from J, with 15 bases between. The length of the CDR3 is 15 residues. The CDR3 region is CATSRGEVGITEAFF. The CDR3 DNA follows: TGTGCCACCAGCAGGGGGGAGGTAGGAATCACTGAAGCTTTCTTT. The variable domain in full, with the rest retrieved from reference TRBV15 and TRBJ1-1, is DAMVIQNPRYQVTQFGKPVTLSCSQTLNHNVMYWYQQKSSQAPKLLFHYYDKDFNNEADTPDNFQSRRPNTSFCFLDIRSPGLGDTAMYLCATSRGEVGITEAFFGQGTRLTVV.

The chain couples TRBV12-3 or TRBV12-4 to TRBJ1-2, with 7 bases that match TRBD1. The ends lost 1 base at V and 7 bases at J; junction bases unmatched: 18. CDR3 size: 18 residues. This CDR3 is CASSLEVVGGQFWRGYTF. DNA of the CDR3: TGTGCCAGCAGTTTAGAAGTGGTGGGGGGACAGTTCTGGCGTGGCTACACCTTC.

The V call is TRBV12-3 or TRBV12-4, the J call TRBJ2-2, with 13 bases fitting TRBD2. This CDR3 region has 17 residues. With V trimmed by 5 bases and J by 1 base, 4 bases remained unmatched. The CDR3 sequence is CASSRGLAGENTGELFF. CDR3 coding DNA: TGTGCCAGCAGTCGCGGACTAGCGGGAGAGAACACCGGGGAGCTGTTTTTT.

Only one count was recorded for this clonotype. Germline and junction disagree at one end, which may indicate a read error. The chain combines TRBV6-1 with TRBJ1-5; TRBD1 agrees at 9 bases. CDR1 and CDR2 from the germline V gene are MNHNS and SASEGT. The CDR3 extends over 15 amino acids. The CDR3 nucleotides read TGTGCCAGCAGTCAAGGGACAGGGAGCATTCAGCCCCAGCATTTT. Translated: CASSQGTGSIQPQHF.

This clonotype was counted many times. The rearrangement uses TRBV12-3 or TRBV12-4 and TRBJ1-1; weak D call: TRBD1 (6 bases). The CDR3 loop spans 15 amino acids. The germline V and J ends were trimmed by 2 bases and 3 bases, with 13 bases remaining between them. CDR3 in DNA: TGTGCCAGCAGTTTAAGCCCCACAGGGTACACTGAAGCTTTCTTT. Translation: CASSLSPTGYTEAFF.

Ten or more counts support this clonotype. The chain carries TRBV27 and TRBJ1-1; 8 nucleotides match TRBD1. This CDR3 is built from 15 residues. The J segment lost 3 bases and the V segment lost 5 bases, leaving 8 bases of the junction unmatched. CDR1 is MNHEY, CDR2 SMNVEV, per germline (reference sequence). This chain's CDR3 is CASSKGNRGDTEAFF. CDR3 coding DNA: TGTGCCAGCAGTAAGGGGAACAGGGGGGACACTGAAGCTTTCTTT.

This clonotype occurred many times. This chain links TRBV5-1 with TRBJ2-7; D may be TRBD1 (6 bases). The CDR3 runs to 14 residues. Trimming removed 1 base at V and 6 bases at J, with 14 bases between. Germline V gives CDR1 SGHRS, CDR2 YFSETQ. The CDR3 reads CASSLIQGDGEQYF. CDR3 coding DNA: TGCGCCAGCAGCTTGATACAGGGAGATGGCGAGCAGTACTTC.

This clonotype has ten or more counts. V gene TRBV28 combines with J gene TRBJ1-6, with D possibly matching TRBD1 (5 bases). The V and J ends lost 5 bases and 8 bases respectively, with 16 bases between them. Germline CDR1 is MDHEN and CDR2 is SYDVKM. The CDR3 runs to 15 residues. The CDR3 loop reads CASSAYRFYDSPLHF. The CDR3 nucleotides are TGTGCCAGCAGTGCGTACAGGTTTTATGATTCACCCCTCCACTTT.